A single sample is the source of the 14 T cell receptor delta chains below, sequenced in a study of delta chain sequences of gamma delta T cells. TCRdb re-processed the 5' RACE reads via CATT. The sample includes approximately 2,600 delta-chain clones, more than 4.5% of them seen just once. Sample: either unsorted cells or a sorted T cell fraction (not recorded which). Every receptor here comes from a human donor in good health.

This clone was counted only a few times. Translating this DNA gives a protein that differs at residue 15 from the TCRdb one, which belongs to a much larger clone; a read error is likely, and the protein shown is this translation. The chain is built from TRDV2 and TRDJ3, with 10 bases fitting TRDD3. Looked up from germline, CDR1 is GEAIGNYY and CDR2 is EKD. There are 20 residues in the CDR3. The CDR3 nucleotides are TGTGCCTGTGACCCCGCAGTACTGGGGGATGCCTCCTGGGACGCCCGACAGATGTTTTTC. Its protein product is CACDPAVLGDASWDARQMFF.

This chain joins TRDV2 and TRDJ3; TRDD3 matches at 8 bases. From germline, CDR1 is GEAIGNYY and CDR2 EKD. J lost 0 bases, V lost 0 bases, and 9 bases had no gene match. The CDR3 sequence is 20 residues long. CDR3 DNA: TGTGCCTGTGACACCGTACTGGGGGGTAATAGCTCCTGGGACACCCGACAGATGTTTTTC. Encoded protein: CACDTVLGGNSSWDTRQMFF.

This clone turned up a few times. The TCRdb protein comes from a much larger clone and disagrees with this DNA's translation at residue 22, likely due to a read error; the protein given here is derived from the DNA. V gene TRDV2 combines with J gene TRDJ1, with TRDD3 matching over 9 bases. The CDR3 length is 23 residues. The V gene's germline CDR1 is GEAIGNYY and CDR2 EKD. In DNA form, the CDR3 reads TGTGCCTGTGACACTCTACTGGGGATACGCGTAAACGGTAGTATCGGGTACACCGATAAACTCACCTTT. It yields the protein CACDTLLGIRVNGSIGYTDKLTF.

This clone turned up a few times. The rearrangement uses TRDV2 and TRDJ1; 7 bases fit TRDD3. Germline lookup yields CDR1 GEAIGNYY and CDR2 EKD. Trimming cost V 2 bases and J 3 bases; bases outside gene matches: 8. CDR3 size: 15 residues. The CDR3, as DNA: TGTGCCTGTGACAGCGTGGGGGAGAACCCCGATAAACTCATCTTT. It specifies CACDSVGENPDKLIF.

Details on this clone: One junction end does not reproduce the germline sequence, and a read error may be involved. J is TRDJ1 and V is TRDV2; TRDD3 agrees at 12 bases. Germline CDR1 and CDR2: GEAIGNYY and EKD. The CDR3 covers 19 residues. This CDR3 reads CACDPLLGDTGDSTGKLIF. The CDR3 coding sequence is TGTGCCTGTGACCCTCTACTGGGGGATACAGGCGACTCCACCGGTAAACTCATCTTT.

This clone is judged medium-sized. The chain's CDR3 is CACDALLGDTSNTDKLIF. The CDR3, as DNA: TGTGCCTGTGACGCCTTACTGGGGGATACCTCGAACACCGATAAACTCATCTTT. V is TRDV2 and J is TRDJ1; TRDD3 aligns across 12 bases. V shed 3 bases, J shed 0 bases, and the junction held 10 bases outside the gene matches. The CDR3 loop spans 18 amino acids. Germline loops: CDR1 GEAIGNYY, CDR2 EKD.

The gene calls are TRDV2 and TRDJ3; 12 bases line up with TRDD3. Trimming took 3 bases from V and 0 from J; bases not matched to a gene: 17. This CDR3 is 23 amino acids long. In germline, CDR1 is GEAIGNYY, CDR2 EKD. The CDR3 sequence is CACDVLGDTPTTSSSWDTRQMFF. Written as DNA, the CDR3 is TGTGCCTGTGACGTGCTGGGGGATACGCCGACCACTTCGAGCTCCTGGGACACCCGACAGATGTTTTTC.

This clone was picked up many times. The chain employs TRDV2 and TRDJ1; TRDD3 matches 9 bases. The CDR3 is 19 amino acids. V was pared by 0 bases and J by 3 bases, with 16 bases of the junction left unmatched. CDR1 is GEAIGNYY and CDR2 is EKD in the germline V gene. For the CDR3, the DNA is TGTGCCTGTGACACCTTAACGGGTTGGGGGATAGAATCCCCCGATAAACTCATCTTT. Encoded protein: CACDTLTGWGIESPDKLIF.

This clone has at least ten counts. The CDR3 region has the DNA TGTGCCTGTGACACCTTAGCTACTGGGGGATACGAGGTTTCCACCGATAAACTCATCTTT. Protein sequence: CACDTLATGGYEVSTDKLIF. The V and J genes are TRDV2 and TRDJ1; 13 bases are shared with TRDD3. From germline, CDR1 is GEAIGNYY and CDR2 EKD. Trimming at V came to 0 bases and at J to 1 base, leaving 13 bases not matched to a gene. This CDR3 comprises 20 residues.

The J gene was identified as TRDJ2, and no V gene was called; the table's D gene call, TRDD3, was not cross checked with the DNA. This CDR3 is 34 amino acids long. In DNA form, the CDR3 reads TGTTCAGTTAAACTCTTGGGGGAGACTGACAGGGAGCAAATAGGTAGCAAGGTTTTTCGTAATGATGCCTGTGGTAGTGCTTTGACAGCACAACTCTTCTTT. It specifies CSVKLLGETDREQIGSKVFRNDACGSALTAQLFF.

This clone is classed as medium-sized. The V and J genes are TRDV2 and TRDJ3, with TRDD3 matching 12 bases. This CDR3 is 20 amino acids long. After removal of 2 bases from V and 0 bases from J, the junction contained 7 bases not matched to a gene. CDR1 is GEAIGNYY, CDR2 EKD, per germline. CDR3 sequence reads: CACDRVLGDTNSWDTRQMFF. Written as DNA, the CDR3 is TGTGCCTGTGACAGAGTACTGGGGGATACTAACTCCTGGGACACCCGACAGATGTTTTTC.

This clone appeared a few times. It is likely a read error: a sequence one base away is far more abundant. The identical CDR3 is also encoded by other nucleotide sequences in the sample. The chain combines TRDV1 with TRDJ2; TRDD3 agrees at 11 bases. The CDR3 runs 24 residues. V shed 1 base, J shed 11 bases, and the junction held 33 bases outside the gene matches. Germline V gene data show CDR1 as TSWWSYY and CDR2 as QGS. CDR3 sequence: CALGEQAGPTMLVGDTRIQAQLFF. The CDR3 DNA sequence: TGTGCTCTTGGGGAACAGGCCGGACCTACGATGCTGGTGGGGGATACGCGTATCCAAGCTCAACTCTTCTTT.

The chain couples TRDV3 to TRDJ1; 13 bases are shared with TRDD3. In germline, CDR1 is TVYSNPD, CDR2 GDNSRS (reference sequence). CDR3 size: 22 residues. The V and J ends lost 3 bases and 0 bases, in that order; junction bases with no gene match: 25. For the CDR3, the DNA is TGTGCCTTCTCCCTACTCCCAGGCCCACTGGGGGATACGCAATTAAACACCGATAAACTCATCTTT. This gives the protein CAFSLLPGPLGDTQLNTDKLIF. Combining the CDR3 with reference TRDV3 and TRDJ1 gives the whole variable domain CDKVTQSSPDQTVASGSEVVLLCTYDTVYSNPDLFWYRIRPDYSFQFVFYGDNSRSEGADFTQGRFSVKHILTQKAFHLVISPVRTEDSATYYCAFSLLPGPLGDTQLNTDKLIFGKGTRVTVEP.

The chain uses TRDV2 and TRDJ3; 10 nucleotides match TRDD3. CDR1 is GEAIGNYY and CDR2 is EKD in the germline V gene. There are 18 residues in the CDR3. V was clipped by 1 base and J by 7 bases; unmatched bases: 9. As DNA, the CDR3 is TGTGCCTGTGACACAATATCTGGGGGATATACCGACACCCGACAGATGTTTTTC. Translated, it gives CACDTISGGYTDTRQMFF.